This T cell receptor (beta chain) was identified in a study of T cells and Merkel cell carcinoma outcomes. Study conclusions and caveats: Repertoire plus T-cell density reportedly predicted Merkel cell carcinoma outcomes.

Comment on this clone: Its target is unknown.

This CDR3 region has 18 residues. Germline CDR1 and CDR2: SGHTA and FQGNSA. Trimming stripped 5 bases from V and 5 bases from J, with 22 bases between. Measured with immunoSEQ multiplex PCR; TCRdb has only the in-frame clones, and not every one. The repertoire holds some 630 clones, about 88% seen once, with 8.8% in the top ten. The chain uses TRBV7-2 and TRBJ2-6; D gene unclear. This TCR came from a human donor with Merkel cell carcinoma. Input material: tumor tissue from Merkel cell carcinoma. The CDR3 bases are TGTGCCAGCAGCCCGCGCAGGAGACGACAAAGTCGGGCCAACGTCCTGACTTTC. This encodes CASSPRRRRQSRANVLTF.